This T cell receptor beta chain originates from a study of T cell responses to AZD1222 COVID-19 vaccine. Findings and caveats of the study: There were vaccine-associated CD4 TCRs across spike, dominant at 160-218 and 743-854. Unmutated variant regions are reportedly targeted by nearly half of spike-specific TCRs. Donors were chiefly white British, with a greater number of females, and clonal diversity was perhaps underestimated.

Concerning this clone itself: Its antigen remains unidentified.

Assay used: immunoSEQ multiplex PCR; TCRdb lists only in-frame clones, some missing. The sample lists more than 95,000 clones, roughly nine tenths occurring once. This CDR3 has 13 amino acids. Germline loops: CDR1 SEHNR, CDR2 FQNEAQ (reference sequence). The V gene lost 1 base and the J gene lost 7 bases, with 10 bases spanning the gap. This sequence was found in an adult in good health. The chain uses TRBV7-9 and TRBJ1-2; unclear D gene. The starting material was peripheral blood, obtained on day 0 of AZD1222 vaccination. CDR3 region: CASSLEYLRGYTF. CDR3 sequence (DNA): TGTGCCAGCAGCTTAGAGTACCTCCGTGGCTACACCTTC.